These 27 T cell receptor beta chains originate from one sample sequenced in a study of T cell responses to AZD1222 COVID-19 vaccine. Some clones are missing from TCRdb's copy, which holds only in-frame ones; the method was immunoSEQ multiplex PCR. In the table there are about 150,000 clones, roughly nine tenths of which are singletons. The sample here was peripheral blood, taken on day 0 of AZD1222 vaccination. The receptors here all came from an adult in good health.

This sequence joins TRBV7-2 and TRBJ1-3; no reliable D call. This CDR3 is built from 14 residues. The V end lost 5 bases, the J end lost 1 base, and 9 bases lay between the germline ends. The germline V gene has CDR1 SGHTA and CDR2 FQGNSA. The CDR3 nucleotides read TGTGCCAGCAGCCCCCGGTCTTCTGGAAACACCATATATTTT. Protein product: CASSPRSSGNTIYF.

The V and J genes are TRBV12-3 or TRBV12-4 and TRBJ1-2; the D gene is possibly TRBD1 (6 bases). Trimming removed 8 bases at V and 5 bases at J, with 12 bases between. The CDR3 extends over 12 amino acids. CDR3 sequence reads: CASRLGGYGYTF. Written as DNA, the CDR3 is TGTGCCAGCCGACTAGGGGGGTATGGCTACACCTTC.

V and J are TRBV7-9 and TRBJ1-1; a possible D gene is TRBD1 (6 bases). The CDR3 spans 14 residues. Germline V gene data show CDR1 as SEHNR and CDR2 as FQNEAQ (reference sequence). Trimming removed 6 bases from V and 3 bases from J, with 14 bases in between. DNA for the CDR3: TGTGCCAGCAGTAACAGGGCCGCTTACACTGAAGCTTTCTTT. The encoded protein is CASSNRAAYTEAFF.

V is TRBV9 and J is TRBJ1-2; D is undetermined. Per germline, CDR1 SGDLS and CDR2 YYNGEE. The CDR3 spans 13 residues. Trimming pared 3 bases from V and 8 bases from J, leaving 14 bases between. The CDR3 reads CASSAALSRGYTF. CDR3 sequence (DNA): TGTGCCAGCAGCGCCGCCCTGTCAAGGGGCTACACCTTC.

The V and J genes are TRBV21-1 and TRBJ2-3; the DNA was not compared with TRBD2, the D call given in the table. TRBV21-1 counts as a pseudogene. The CDR3 is 17 amino acids. CDR3 DNA sequence: TGTGCCACTCATAAAGCTAGCGGGGGGGTTAGCACAGATACGCAGTATTTT. It yields the protein CATHKASGGVSTDTQYF.

The chain is built from TRBV2 and TRBJ2-5; TRBD2 agrees at 7 bases. The CDR3 consists of 13 residues. Germline CDR1 reads SNHLY; CDR2 reads FYNNEI. Trimming removed 8 bases from V and 5 bases from J; junction bases left unmatched: 8. The CDR3 region is CASGGGRRETQYF. The CDR3 nucleotides read TGTGCCAGCGGGGGGGGTAGGAGGGAGACCCAGTACTTC. Using reference TRBV2 and TRBJ2-5 for the parts outside the CDR3, the full variable domain is EPEVTQTPSHQVTQMGQEVILRCVPISNHLYFYWYRQILGQKVEFLVSFYNNEISEKSEIFDDQFSVERPDGSNFTLKIRSTKLEDSAMYFCASGGGRRETQYFGPGTRLLVL.

The chain combines TRBV18 with TRBJ2-5, with D possibly TRBD1 on 6 matching bases. The V gene lost 5 bases and the J gene lost 5 bases, with 15 bases spanning the gap. The CDR3 length is 14 residues. Germline V gives CDR1 KGHSH, CDR2 LQKENI. This CDR3 is CASSLQGTSETQYF. The CDR3 DNA is TGTGCCAGCTCATTACAGGGTACCTCGGAGACCCAGTACTTC.

The rearrangement uses TRBV2 and TRBJ1-1, with 7 bases fitting TRBD1. Looked up from germline, CDR1 is SNHLY and CDR2 is FYNNEI. The CDR3 has 14 residues. V shed 7 bases and J 0 bases; nucleotides not matched to a gene: 5. CDR3 region: CASNSGQMNTEAFF. The CDR3 bases are TGTGCCAGCAACTCGGGACAGATGAACACTGAAGCTTTCTTT.

In this sample, this clone turned up once. The chain links TRBV7-9 to TRBJ2-2; D is perhaps TRBD1 or TRBD2 (6 bases each). There are 15 residues in the CDR3. CDR1 and CDR2 (germline): SEHNR, FQNEAQ (reference sequence). Trimming stripped 2 bases from V and 10 bases from J, with 17 bases between. The CDR3 reads CASSLTGAQIAELFF. In nucleotides, the CDR3 is TGTGCCAGCAGCTTAACGGGGGCCCAGATAGCGGAGCTGTTTTTT.

CDR3: CASSLGGRNNEKLFF. The CDR3, as DNA: TGTGCCAGCAGCTTGGGGGGGCGGAACAATGAAAAACTGTTTTTT. This chain joins TRBV5-6 and TRBJ1-4; D may be TRBD1 (6 bases). Trimming removed 0 bases from V and 5 bases from J, with 11 bases in between. This CDR3 has 15 residues. The germline gives CDR1 SGHDT, CDR2 YYEEEE.

V usage is TRBV5-6 and J usage is TRBJ1-2; 8 bases line up with TRBD1. The junction had 3 bases not matched to a gene; V was cut back by 0 bases and J by 5 bases. This CDR3 is built from 14 residues. From germline, CDR1 is SGHDT and CDR2 YYEEEE. CDR3 loop: CASSLGQGPYGYTF. DNA of the CDR3: TGTGCCAGCAGCTTGGGACAGGGGCCGTATGGCTACACCTTC.

Concerning this clone itself: The junction differs from germline at one of its ends, possibly a read error. This chain connects TRBV7-7 to TRBJ2-2, with TRBD2 matching 9 bases. This CDR3 contains 16 residues. Germline V gene data show CDR1 as SSHAT and CDR2 as FNYEAQ (reference sequence). The DNA for the CDR3 is TGTGCTAGCAGCTTAGCGCTAGCGGGGAAAACCGGGGAGCTGTTTTTT. Its translation: CASSLALAGKTGELFF.

This chain links TRBV5-1 with TRBJ2-7; no firm D call. CDR1 is SGHRS and CDR2 is YFSETQ in the germline V gene. V was pared by 4 bases and J by 2 bases, with 10 bases between. This CDR3 region has 13 residues. The CDR3 region has the DNA TGCGCCAGCAGCGAGTTCGGTGCCTACGAGCAGTACTTC. Translating gives CASSEFGAYEQYF.

The CDR3: CASSLSGGSNEKLFF. In nucleotides, the CDR3 is TGTGCCAGCAGTTTATCAGGGGGCTCTAATGAAAAACTGTTTTTT. The chain couples TRBV28 to TRBJ1-4; TRBD1 agrees at 8 bases. The CDR3 runs 15 residues. V gave up 1 base and J gave up 3 bases; unmatched junction bases: 1. Germline V gives CDR1 MDHEN, CDR2 SYDVKM.

This chain joins TRBV6-2 or TRBV6-3 and TRBJ1-5; D remains ambiguous. Deletions cut 6 bases from V and 0 bases from J, with 12 bases between. Germline V gene lookup returns CDR1 MNHEY and CDR2 SVGEGT. The CDR3 covers 15 residues. CDR3 in DNA: TGTGCCAGCAGCCTCCTCGGCGCTAGCAATCAGCCCCAGCATTTT. This sequence encodes CASSLLGASNQPQHF.

V gene TRBV5-1 combines with J gene TRBJ1-4; 7 positions agree with TRBD1. Per germline, CDR1 SGHRS and CDR2 YFSETQ. Trimming took 0 bases from V and 0 from J; bases not matched to a gene: 8. The CDR3 contains 18 residues. The CDR3 is CASSLARTGAATNEKLFF. The CDR3 DNA reads as TGCGCCAGCAGCTTGGCCCGGACAGGTGCTGCAACTAATGAAAAACTGTTTTTT.

The V call is TRBV5-1, the J call TRBJ1-1; D is possibly TRBD1 (5 bases). V was trimmed by 5 bases and J by 1 base, leaving 9 bases between them. CDR1 and CDR2 from the germline V gene are SGHRS and YFSETQ. The CDR3 is 13 residues long. The CDR3 loop reads CASSSGANTEAFF. For the CDR3, the DNA is TGCGCCAGCAGTAGCGGGGCGAACACTGAAGCTTTCTTT. Variable domain in full (rest from reference TRBV5-1 and TRBJ1-1): KAGVTQTPRYLIKTRGQQVTLSCSPISGHRSVSWYQQTPGQGLQFLFEYFSETQRNKGNFPGRFSGRQFSNSRSEMNVSTLELGDSALYLCASSSGANTEAFFGQGTRLTVV.

The V call is TRBV9, the J call TRBJ1-4; D may be TRBD1 (5 bases). Germline V gene sequence: CDR1 SGDLS, CDR2 YYNGEE. The CDR3 has 15 amino acids. V lost 0 bases and J lost 9, with 15 bases in between. CDR3 nucleotide sequence: TGTGCCAGCAGCGTAGAGGCCGGGGTGGGGCAAAAACTGTTTTTT. Its protein product is CASSVEAGVGQKLFF. The full variable domain, rest sourced from reference TRBV9 and TRBJ1-4, is DSGVTQTPKHLITATGQRVTLRCSPRSGDLSVYWYQQSLDQGLQFLIQYYNGEERAKGNILERFSAQQFPDLHSELNLSSLELGDSALYFCASSVEAGVGQKLFFGSGTQLSVL.

This chain uses TRBV27 with TRBJ2-1; TRBD1 matches at 7 bases. After removal of 6 bases from V and 0 bases from J, the junction contained 5 bases not matched to a gene. Germline V lookup: CDR1 MNHEY, CDR2 SMNVEV (reference sequence). The CDR3 has 15 residues. The CDR3 protein is CASSLDRPSYNEQFF. The CDR3 DNA reads as TGTGCCAGCAGCCTGGACAGGCCCTCCTACAATGAGCAGTTCTTC.

The chain recombines TRBV11-2 with TRBJ2-3, with 10 positions matching TRBD2. Germline lookup yields CDR1 SGHAT and CDR2 FQNNGV. With V trimmed by 0 bases and J by 2 bases, 8 bases remained unmatched. CDR3 length: 18 residues. The DNA for the CDR3 is TGTGCCAGCAGCTTAGATTACCTAGCGGGGGCCGTCACAGATACGCAGTATTTT. Translating it yields CASSLDYLAGAVTDTQYF.

The chain joins TRBV4-3 to TRBJ1-1; weak D call: TRBD1 (5 bases). Germline CDR1 reads LGHNA; CDR2 reads YSLEER. The CDR3 consists of 16 residues. Deletions cut 0 bases from V and 6 bases from J, with 17 bases between. For the CDR3, the DNA is TGCGCCAGCAGCCAAGACACTCAGGGTTTGGGAGCTGAAGCTTTCTTT. Translated, it gives CASSQDTQGLGAEAFF.

This chain connects TRBV9 to TRBJ1-2, with TRBD1 identical over 10 bases. CDR1 SGDLS and CDR2 YYNGEE come from the germline V gene. CDR3 length: 14 amino acids. V shed 4 bases, J shed 4 bases, and the junction held 4 bases outside the gene matches. In nucleotides, the CDR3 is TGTGCCAGCAGCCCTGGGGACAGGGGCTATGGCTACACCTTC. It encodes CASSPGDRGYGYTF. The whole variable domain, filled in from reference TRBV9 and TRBJ1-2, reads DSGVTQTPKHLITATGQRVTLRCSPRSGDLSVYWYQQSLDQGLQFLIQYYNGEERAKGNILERFSAQQFPDLHSELNLSSLELGDSALYFCASSPGDRGYGYTFGSGTRLTVV.

This chain uses TRBV5-5 with TRBJ1-1; possibly TRBD1 for D (6 bases). V lost 2 bases, J lost 0 bases, and 11 bases lay in between. The CDR3 covers 15 residues. Germline lookup yields CDR1 SGHKS and CDR2 YYEKEE (reference sequence). DNA for the CDR3: TGTGCCAGCAGCTTACAGGGACCCATGAACACTGAAGCTTTCTTT. Its translation: CASSLQGPMNTEAFF.

The CDR3 DNA reads TGTGCCAGTAGTATAGATGCGGCGGGGGGGCTCAATGAGCAGTTCTTC. Protein: CASSIDAAGGLNEQFF. V usage is TRBV19 and J usage is TRBJ2-1, with 9 bases aligning to TRBD2. Per germline, CDR1 LNHDA and CDR2 SQIVND (reference sequence). The ends lost 0 bases at V and 6 bases at J; junction bases unmatched: 6. The CDR3 length is 16 residues.

The chain recombines TRBV4-3 with TRBJ1-2; D might be TRBD1 (5 bases). Germline CDR1 LGHNA, CDR2 YSLEER. The V end was cut by 0 bases, the J end by 0 bases, with 23 bases between. The CDR3 covers 20 residues. CDR3 coding DNA: TGCGCCAGCAGCCAAGAAAGGAGGGGATTCTTGGACTTATCTAACTATGGCTACACCTTC. Protein product: CASSQERRGFLDLSNYGYTF.

V usage is TRBV19 and J usage is TRBJ1-1; 8 bases line up with TRBD1. V trimming: 5 bases; J trimming: 4 bases; junction bases outside the gene matches: 12. This CDR3 region has 16 residues. Germline CDR1 reads LNHDA; CDR2 reads SQIVND (reference sequence). The DNA for the CDR3 is TGTGCCAGTAGTCCGACGGGGACAGGTGGTGTCACTGAAGCTTTCTTT. As protein: CASSPTGTGGVTEAFF.

This chain links TRBV7-2 with TRBJ1-5; no clear D. Trimming left V 5 bases short and J 5 bases short, with 10 bases between. This CDR3 spans 13 amino acids. The V gene's germline CDR1 is SGHTA and CDR2 FQGNSA. DNA for the CDR3: TGTGCCAGCAGCCTTACCGTGGATCAGCCCCAGCATTTT. Translated, it gives CASSLTVDQPQHF.